These T cell receptor beta chains were read from a single sample in a study of T cell responses to AZD1222 COVID-19 vaccine. The data were produced by immunoSEQ multiplex PCR, yet TCRdb's version contains in-frame clones alone and is incomplete. Counted here are around 100,000 clones, around nine tenths occurring once; the ten biggest clones make up less than 3.5%. The starting material was peripheral blood, obtained on day 0 of AZD1222 vaccination. The receptors were sampled from an adult in good health. Both conserved end residues are trimmed from each CDR3. A D gene is named only where the DNA matches it firmly.

d_gene,v_gene,CDR3aa
TRBD1,TRBV29-1,SAFRQGRVFGYGYT
NA,TRBV6-5,ASSYVRRGTEAF
NA,TRBV5-4,ASSLPGVGQPQH
TRBD1,TRBV6-6,ASTPTGLQETQY
TRBD1,TRBV5-6,ASSLAGTGHREQY
NA,TRBV7-2,ASSSQGAGTGELF
NA,TRBV3-1/TRBV3-2,ASGQLYTEAF
NA,TRBV6-5,ASSPAGSYGYT
NA,TRBV18,ASSPPSGGTDTQY
TRBD1,TRBV5-5,ASSTDRLETQY
TRBD2,TRBV7-3,ASSHSTGLAGGDTQY
NA,TRBV6-5,ASTHSNQPQH
NA,TRBV4-3,ASSQESGLNNSPLH
NA,TRBV27,ASSTTDRSYNEQF
NA,TRBV6-2/TRBV6-3,ASSPFGTANYGYT
NA,TRBV7-8,ASSLSDNSPLH
NA,TRBV7-9,ASSNNRVSPYEQY
NA,TRBV7-2,ASSPISSTDTQY
NA,TRBV5-1,ASSLGTEKVQPQH
TRBD1,TRBV19,ASSPLGQGPNQPQH
NA,TRBV11-2,ASSLALYEQY
TRBD2,TRBV29-1,SVQGLAGDLETQY
TRBD2,TRBV6-2/TRBV6-3,ASSRQAGGRDTQY
NA,TRBV19,ASSVAYGANVLT
NA,TRBV19,ASRPTGTLNEKLF
NA,TRBV7-2,ASSLRGIGYTEAF
NA,TRBV27,ASSQTWWTEAF
TRBD1,TRBV27,ASSLFGTGYGYT
NA,TRBV27,ASSLKYWGGSNSPLH
TRBD1,TRBV2,ASSVKPGTDIEGETQY
TRBD2,TRBV28,ASTSWLAGLSYNEQF
NA,TRBV9,ASSVVDLVGTQY
NA,TRBV21-1,ASSSIPLAGGFRSYNEQF
NA,TRBV14,ASSPRQSSYNEQF
NA,TRBV11-3,ASSLGPAASYEQY
NA,TRBV30,AWNEGTDEKLF
NA,TRBV5-5,ASSFTRDSNQPQH
NA,TRBV7-6,ASSLVRVETQY
TRBD1,TRBV6-2/TRBV6-3,ASSYSGTAETQY
NA,TRBV2,ASSGARLITNEKLF
NA,TRBV7-9,ASSLASGNSYEQY
TRBD1,TRBV11-2,ASSTLRTGSNEAF
NA,TRBV15,ATSREGGVAYGYT
NA,TRBV2,ASSVTAYEQY
NA,TRBV4-3,ASRNRGRNYGYT
TRBD1,TRBV12-3/TRBV12-4,ASSPGQTYEQY
TRBD2,TRBV9,ASSPGLAGEQF
NA,TRBV27,ASSLSRNTEAF
NA,TRBV11-2,ASSLVGGNTGELF
NA,TRBV4-1,ASSQRNYGYT
NA,TRBV28,ASSLTGGTATYEQY
NA,TRBV27,ASSLNRANYGYT
NA,TRBV7-9,ASSFAGAGYGYT
NA,TRBV14,ASSSVNMLGEQY
NA,TRBV4-3,ASSSGVGDRNYGYT
TRBD1,TRBV7-9,ASSLGQDRGYT
NA,TRBV2,ASSGTGSGYNSPLH
TRBD2,TRBV4-2,ASSQVAGLSTDTQY
NA,TRBV24-1,ATSDFRDQYNEQF
TRBD1,TRBV6-2/TRBV6-3,ASSYSGTGGANSPLH